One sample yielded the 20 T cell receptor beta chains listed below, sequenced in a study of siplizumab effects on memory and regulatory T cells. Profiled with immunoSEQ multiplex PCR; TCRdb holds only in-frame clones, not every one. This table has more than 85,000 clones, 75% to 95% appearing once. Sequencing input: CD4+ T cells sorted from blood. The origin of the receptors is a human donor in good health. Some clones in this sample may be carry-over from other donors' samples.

The CDR3 protein is CASSLGRDGGYTF. CDR3 coding DNA: TGTGCCAGCAGCTTGGGCAGGGACGGCGGCTACACCTTC. The chain combines TRBV5-8 with TRBJ1-2; weak D call: TRBD1 (5 bases). V was pared by 0 bases and J by 8 bases, with 11 bases between. The CDR3 sequence is 13 residues long. Germline assignment: CDR1 SGHTS and CDR2 YDEGEE.

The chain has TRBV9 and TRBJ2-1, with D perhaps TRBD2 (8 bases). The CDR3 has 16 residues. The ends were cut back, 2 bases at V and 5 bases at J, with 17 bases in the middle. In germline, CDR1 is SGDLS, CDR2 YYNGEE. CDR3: CASSVRGTSTNNEQFF. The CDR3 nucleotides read TGTGCCAGCAGCGTCAGGGGGACTAGTACCAACAATGAGCAGTTCTTC.

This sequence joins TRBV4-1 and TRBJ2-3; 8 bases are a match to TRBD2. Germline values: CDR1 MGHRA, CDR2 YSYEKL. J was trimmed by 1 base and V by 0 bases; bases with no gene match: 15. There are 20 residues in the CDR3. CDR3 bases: TGCGCCAGCAGCCAAGAGGGACTGGCACGGGGGGGGTTTGGCACAGATACGCAGTATTTT. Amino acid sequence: CASSQEGLARGGFGTDTQYF.

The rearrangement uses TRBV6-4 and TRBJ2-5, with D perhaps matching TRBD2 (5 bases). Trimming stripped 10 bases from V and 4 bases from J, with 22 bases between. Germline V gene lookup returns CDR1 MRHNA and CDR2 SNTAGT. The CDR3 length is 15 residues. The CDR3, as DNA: TGTGCCAATCCACCCACTAGGAAAGGGCGAGAGACCCAGTACTTC. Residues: CANPPTRKGRETQYF.

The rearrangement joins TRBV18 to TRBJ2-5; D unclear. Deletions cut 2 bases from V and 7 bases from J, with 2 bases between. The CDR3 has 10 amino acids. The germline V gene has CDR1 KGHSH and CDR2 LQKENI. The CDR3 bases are TGTGCCAGCTCACCAGGGACCCAGTACTTC. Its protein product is CASSPGTQYF.

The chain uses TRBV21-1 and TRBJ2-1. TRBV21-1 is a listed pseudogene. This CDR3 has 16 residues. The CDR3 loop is CASSVMQGRSACEQFF. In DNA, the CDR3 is TGTGCCAGCAGCGTCATGCAGGGGAGGTCGGCGTGTGAGCAGTTCTTC.

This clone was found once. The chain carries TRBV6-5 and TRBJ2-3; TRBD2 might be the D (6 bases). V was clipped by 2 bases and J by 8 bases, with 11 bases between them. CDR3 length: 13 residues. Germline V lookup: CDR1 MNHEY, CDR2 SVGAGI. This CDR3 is CASSYGTLGTQYF. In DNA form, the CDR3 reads TGTGCCAGCAGTTACGGGACTCTCGGTACGCAGTATTTT.

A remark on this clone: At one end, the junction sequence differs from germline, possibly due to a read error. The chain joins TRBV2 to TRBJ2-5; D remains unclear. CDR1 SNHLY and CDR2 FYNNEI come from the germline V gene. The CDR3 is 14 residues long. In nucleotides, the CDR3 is TGTACCAGCAGCGTCGACTCGCCCAAAGGGACCCAGTACTTC. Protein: CTSSVDSPKGTQYF.

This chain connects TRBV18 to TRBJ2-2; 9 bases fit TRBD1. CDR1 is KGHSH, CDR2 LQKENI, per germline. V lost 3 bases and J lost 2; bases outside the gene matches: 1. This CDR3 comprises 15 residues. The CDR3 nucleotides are TGTGCCAGCTCACCGGGACAGGGAAACACCGGGGAGCTGTTTTTT. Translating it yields CASSPGQGNTGELFF.

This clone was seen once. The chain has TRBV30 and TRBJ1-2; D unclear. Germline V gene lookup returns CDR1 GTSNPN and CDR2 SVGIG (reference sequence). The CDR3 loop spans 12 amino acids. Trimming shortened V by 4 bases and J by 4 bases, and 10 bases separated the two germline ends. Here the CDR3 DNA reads TGTGCCTGGAAGGTGCTGGTCTATGGCTACACCTTC. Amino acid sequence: CAWKVLVYGYTF. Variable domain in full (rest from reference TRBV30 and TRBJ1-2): SQTIHQWPATLVQPVGSPLSLECTVEGTSNPNLYWYRQAAGRGLQLLFYSVGIGQISSEVPQNLSASRPQDRQFILSSKKLLLSDSGFYLCAWKVLVYGYTFGSGTRLTVV.

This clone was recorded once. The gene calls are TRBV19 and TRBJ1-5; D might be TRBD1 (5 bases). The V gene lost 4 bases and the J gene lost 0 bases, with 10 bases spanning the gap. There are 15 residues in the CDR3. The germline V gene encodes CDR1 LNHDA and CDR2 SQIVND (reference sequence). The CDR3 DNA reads TGTGCCAGTAGTACAGGGCACTATAGCAATCAGCCCCAGCATTTT. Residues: CASSTGHYSNQPQHF. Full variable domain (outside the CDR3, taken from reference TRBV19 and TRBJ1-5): DGGITQSPKYLFRKEGQNVTLSCEQNLNHDAMYWYRQDPGQGLRLIYYSQIVNDFQKGDIAEGYSVSREKKESFPLTVTSAQKNPTAFYLCASSTGHYSNQPQHFGDGTRLSIL.

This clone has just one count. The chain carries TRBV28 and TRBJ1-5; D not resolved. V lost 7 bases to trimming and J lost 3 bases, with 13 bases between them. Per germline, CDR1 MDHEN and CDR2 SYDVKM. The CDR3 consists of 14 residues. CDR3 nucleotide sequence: TGTGCCAGCACGGGGAAGCAGCACAATCAGCCCCAGCATTTT. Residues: CASTGKQHNQPQHF.

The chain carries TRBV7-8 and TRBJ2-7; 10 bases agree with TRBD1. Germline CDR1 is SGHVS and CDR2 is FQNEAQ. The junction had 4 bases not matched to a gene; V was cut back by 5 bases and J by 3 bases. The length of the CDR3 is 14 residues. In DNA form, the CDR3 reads TGTGCCAGCAGCCTGACAGGGGGCGACTACGAGCAGTACTTC. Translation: CASSLTGGDYEQYF.

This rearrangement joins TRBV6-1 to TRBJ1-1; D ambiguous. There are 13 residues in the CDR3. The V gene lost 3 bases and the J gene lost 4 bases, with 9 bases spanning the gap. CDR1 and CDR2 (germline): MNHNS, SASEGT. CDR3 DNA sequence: TGTGCCAGCAGTGAGGGATCGGTCACTGAAGCTTTCTTT. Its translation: CASSEGSVTEAFF.

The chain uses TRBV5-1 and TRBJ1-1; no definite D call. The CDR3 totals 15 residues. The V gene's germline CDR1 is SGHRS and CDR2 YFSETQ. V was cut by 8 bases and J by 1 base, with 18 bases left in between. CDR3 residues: CARWAEPLSNTEAFF. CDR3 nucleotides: TGCGCCAGATGGGCAGAACCATTATCGAACACTGAAGCTTTCTTT.

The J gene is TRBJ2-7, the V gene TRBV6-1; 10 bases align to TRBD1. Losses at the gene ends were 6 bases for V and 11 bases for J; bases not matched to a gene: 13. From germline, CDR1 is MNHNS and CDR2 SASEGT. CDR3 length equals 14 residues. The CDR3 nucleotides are TGTGCCAGCAGGGGGGAAAAGGGACAGGGGTTAAAGTACTTC. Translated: CASRGEKGQGLKYF.

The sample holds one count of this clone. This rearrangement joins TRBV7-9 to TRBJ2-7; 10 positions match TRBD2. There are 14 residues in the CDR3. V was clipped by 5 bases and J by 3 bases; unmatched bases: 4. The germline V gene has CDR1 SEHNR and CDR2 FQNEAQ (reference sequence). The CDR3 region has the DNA TGTGCCAGCAGCCTACTAGCGGGGAACTACGAGCAGTACTTC. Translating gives CASSLLAGNYEQYF.

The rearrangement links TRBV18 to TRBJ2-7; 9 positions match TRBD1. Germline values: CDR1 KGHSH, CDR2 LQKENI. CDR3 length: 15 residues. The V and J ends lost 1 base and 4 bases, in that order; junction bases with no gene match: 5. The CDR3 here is CASSPQGQGVYEQYF. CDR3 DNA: TGTGCCAGCTCACCACAGGGACAGGGAGTTTACGAGCAGTACTTC.

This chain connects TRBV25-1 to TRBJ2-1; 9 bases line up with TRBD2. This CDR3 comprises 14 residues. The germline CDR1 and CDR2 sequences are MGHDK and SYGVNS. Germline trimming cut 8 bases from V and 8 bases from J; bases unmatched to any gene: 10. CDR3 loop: CASETRAGGDEQFF. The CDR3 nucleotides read TGTGCCAGCGAAACCCGGGCGGGGGGGGATGAGCAGTTCTTC.

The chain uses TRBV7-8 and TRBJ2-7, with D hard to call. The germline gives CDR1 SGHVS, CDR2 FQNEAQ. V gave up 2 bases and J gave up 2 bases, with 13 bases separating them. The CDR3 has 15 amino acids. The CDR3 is CASSLNRPRTYEQYF. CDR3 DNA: TGTGCCAGCAGCTTAAATAGGCCTCGCACCTACGAGCAGTACTTC.